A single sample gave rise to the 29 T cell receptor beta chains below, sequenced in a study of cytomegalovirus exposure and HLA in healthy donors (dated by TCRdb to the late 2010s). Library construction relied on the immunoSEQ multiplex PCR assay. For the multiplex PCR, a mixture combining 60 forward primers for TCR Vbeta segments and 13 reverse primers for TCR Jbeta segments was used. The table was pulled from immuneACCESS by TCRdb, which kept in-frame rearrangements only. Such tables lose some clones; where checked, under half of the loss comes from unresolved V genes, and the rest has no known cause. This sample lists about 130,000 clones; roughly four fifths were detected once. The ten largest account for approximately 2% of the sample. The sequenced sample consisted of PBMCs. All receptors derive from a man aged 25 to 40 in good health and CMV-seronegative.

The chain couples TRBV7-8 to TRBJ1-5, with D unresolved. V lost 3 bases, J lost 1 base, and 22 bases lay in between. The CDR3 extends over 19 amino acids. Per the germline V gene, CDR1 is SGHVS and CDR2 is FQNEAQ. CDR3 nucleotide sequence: TGTGCCAGCAGCTTTTATCCAGTCCTGGGCGATTCCAGCAATCAGCCCCAGCATTTT. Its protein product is CASSFYPVLGDSSNQPQHF.

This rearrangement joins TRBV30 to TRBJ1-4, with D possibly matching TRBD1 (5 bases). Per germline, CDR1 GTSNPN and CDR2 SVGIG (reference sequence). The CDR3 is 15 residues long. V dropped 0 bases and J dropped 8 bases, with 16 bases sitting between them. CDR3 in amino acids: CAWSVSGSGTEKLFF. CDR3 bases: TGTGCCTGGAGTGTTTCAGGGTCTGGAACGGAAAAACTGTTTTTT.

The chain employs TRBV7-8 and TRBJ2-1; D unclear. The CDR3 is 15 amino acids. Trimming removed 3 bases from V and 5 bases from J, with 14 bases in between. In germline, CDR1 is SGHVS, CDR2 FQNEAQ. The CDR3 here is CASSFPRSLNNEQFF. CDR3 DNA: TGTGCCAGCAGCTTCCCCCGAAGCCTTAACAATGAGCAGTTCTTC.

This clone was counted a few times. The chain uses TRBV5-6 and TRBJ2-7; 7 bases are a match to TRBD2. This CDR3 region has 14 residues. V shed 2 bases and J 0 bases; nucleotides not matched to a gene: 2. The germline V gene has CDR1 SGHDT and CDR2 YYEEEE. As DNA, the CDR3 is TGTGCCAGCAGCTTCGGGGGGAGCTCCTACGAGCAGTACTTC. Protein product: CASSFGGSSYEQYF.

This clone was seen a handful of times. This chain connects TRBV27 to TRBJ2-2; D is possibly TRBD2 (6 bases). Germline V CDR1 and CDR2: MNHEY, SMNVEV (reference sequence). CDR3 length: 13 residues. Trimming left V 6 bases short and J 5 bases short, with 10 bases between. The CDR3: CASSFRGTGELFF. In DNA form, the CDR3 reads TGTGCCAGCAGCTTTCGGGGGACCGGGGAGCTGTTTTTT.

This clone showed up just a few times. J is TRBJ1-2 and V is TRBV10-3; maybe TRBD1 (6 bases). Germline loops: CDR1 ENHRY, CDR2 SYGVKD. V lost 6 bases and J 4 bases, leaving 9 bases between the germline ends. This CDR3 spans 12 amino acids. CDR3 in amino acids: CAISLDSYGYTF. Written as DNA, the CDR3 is TGTGCCATCAGCCTGGACAGCTATGGCTACACCTTC.

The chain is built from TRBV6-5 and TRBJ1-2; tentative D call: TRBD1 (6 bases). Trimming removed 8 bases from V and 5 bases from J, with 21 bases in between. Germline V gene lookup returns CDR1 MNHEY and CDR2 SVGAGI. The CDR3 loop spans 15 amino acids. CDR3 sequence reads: CASAPTVRGWYGYTF. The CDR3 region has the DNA TGTGCCAGCGCCCCCACTGTCAGGGGTTGGTATGGCTACACCTTC.

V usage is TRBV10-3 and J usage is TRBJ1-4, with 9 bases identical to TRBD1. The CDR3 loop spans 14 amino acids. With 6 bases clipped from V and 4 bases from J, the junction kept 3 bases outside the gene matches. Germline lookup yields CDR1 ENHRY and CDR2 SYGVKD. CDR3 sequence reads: CAIRRQGDNEKLFF. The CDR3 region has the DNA TGTGCCATCAGACGACAGGGGGATAATGAAAAACTGTTTTTT.

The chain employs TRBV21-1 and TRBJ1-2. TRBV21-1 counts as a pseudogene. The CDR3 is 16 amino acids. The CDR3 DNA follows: TGTGCCAGCAGCAAGAGAAGGGGCGGGGTAAACTATGGCTACACCTTC. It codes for CASSKRRGGVNYGYTF.

The chain's CDR3 is CAIRDREDTQYF. CDR3 in DNA: TGTGCCATCAGAGACAGGGAGGATACGCAGTATTTT. V is TRBV10-3 and J is TRBJ2-3; 7 bases are shared with TRBD1. Germline assignment: CDR1 ENHRY and CDR2 SYGVKD. The CDR3 is 12 residues long. V lost 6 bases and J lost 6; bases outside the gene matches: 3.

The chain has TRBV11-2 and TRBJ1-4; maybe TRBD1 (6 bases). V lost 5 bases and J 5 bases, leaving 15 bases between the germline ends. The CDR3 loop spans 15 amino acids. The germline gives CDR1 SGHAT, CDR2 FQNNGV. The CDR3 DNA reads TGTGCCAGCAGCCCGGCGGGGGCCTCGAATGAAAAACTGTTTTTT. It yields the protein CASSPAGASNEKLFF.

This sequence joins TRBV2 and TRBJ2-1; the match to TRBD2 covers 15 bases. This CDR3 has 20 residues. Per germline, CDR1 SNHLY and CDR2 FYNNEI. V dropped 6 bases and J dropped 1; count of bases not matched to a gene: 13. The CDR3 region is CASSRQRTSGRGESYNEQFF. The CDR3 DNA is TGTGCCAGCAGCCGCCAGAGGACTAGCGGGAGGGGGGAGTCCTACAATGAGCAGTTCTTC.

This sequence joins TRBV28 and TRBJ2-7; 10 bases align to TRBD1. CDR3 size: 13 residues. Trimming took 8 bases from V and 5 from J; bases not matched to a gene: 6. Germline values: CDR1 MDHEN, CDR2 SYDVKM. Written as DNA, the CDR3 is TGTGCCAGCTACCCGGGACAGGGGAACGAGCAGTACTTC. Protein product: CASYPGQGNEQYF.

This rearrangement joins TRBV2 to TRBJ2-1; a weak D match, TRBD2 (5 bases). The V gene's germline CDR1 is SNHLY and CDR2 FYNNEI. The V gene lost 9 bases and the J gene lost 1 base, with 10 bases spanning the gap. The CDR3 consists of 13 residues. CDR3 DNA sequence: TGTGCCAGTTCGGGATTTTCCTACAATGAGCAGTTCTTC. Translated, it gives CASSGFSYNEQFF.

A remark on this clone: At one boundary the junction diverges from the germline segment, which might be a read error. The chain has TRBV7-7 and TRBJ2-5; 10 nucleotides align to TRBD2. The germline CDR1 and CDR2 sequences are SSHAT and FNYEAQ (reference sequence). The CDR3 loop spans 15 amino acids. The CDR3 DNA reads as TGTGCTAGCAGCCCCTCCGGGACTAGCGAAGAGACCCAGTACTTC. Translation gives CASSPSGTSEETQYF.

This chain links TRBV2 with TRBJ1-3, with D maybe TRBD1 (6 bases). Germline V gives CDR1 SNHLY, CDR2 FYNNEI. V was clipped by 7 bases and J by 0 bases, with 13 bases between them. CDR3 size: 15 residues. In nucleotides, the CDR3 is TGTGCCAGCAATAGGGGCAGGGGCTCTGGAAACACCATATATTTT. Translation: CASNRGRGSGNTIYF. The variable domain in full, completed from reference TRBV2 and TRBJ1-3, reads EPEVTQTPSHQVTQMGQEVILRCVPISNHLYFYWYRQILGQKVEFLVSFYNNEISEKSEIFDDQFSVERPDGSNFTLKIRSTKLEDSAMYFCASNRGRGSGNTIYFGEGSWLTVV.

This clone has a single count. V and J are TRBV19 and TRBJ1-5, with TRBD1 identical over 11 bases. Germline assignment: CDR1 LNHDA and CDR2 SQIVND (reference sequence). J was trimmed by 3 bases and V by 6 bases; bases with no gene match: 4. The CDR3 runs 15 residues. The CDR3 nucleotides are TGTGCCAGTAGGGCGGGACAGGGGGACAATCAGCCCCAGCATTTT. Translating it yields CASRAGQGDNQPQHF.

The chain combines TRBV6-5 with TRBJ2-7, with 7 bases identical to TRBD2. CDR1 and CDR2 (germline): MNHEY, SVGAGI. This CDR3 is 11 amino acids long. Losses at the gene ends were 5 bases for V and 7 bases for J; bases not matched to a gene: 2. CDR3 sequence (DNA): TGTGCCAGCAGTAGTAGCGGGGAGCAGTACTTC. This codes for CASSSSGEQYF.

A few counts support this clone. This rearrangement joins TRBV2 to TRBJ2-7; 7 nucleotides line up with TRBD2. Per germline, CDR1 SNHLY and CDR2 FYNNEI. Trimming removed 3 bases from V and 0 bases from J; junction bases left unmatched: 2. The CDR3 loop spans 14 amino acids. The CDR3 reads CASSDWTSSYEQYF. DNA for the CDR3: TGTGCCAGCAGTGATTGGACTAGCTCCTACGAGCAGTACTTC.

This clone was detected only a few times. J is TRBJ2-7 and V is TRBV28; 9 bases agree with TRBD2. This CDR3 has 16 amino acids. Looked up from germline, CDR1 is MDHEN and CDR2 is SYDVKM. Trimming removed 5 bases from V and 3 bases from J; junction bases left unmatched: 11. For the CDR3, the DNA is TGTGCCAGCAGTCACGGAGGCGGGAGGGCCGTCTACGAGCAGTACTTC. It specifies CASSHGGGRAVYEQYF. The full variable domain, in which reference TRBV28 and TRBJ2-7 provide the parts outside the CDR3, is DVKVTQSSRYLVKRTGEKVFLECVQDMDHENMFWYRQDPGLGLRLIYFSYDVKMKEKGDIPEGYSVSREKKERFSLILESASTNQTSMYLCASSHGGGRAVYEQYFGPGTRLTVT.

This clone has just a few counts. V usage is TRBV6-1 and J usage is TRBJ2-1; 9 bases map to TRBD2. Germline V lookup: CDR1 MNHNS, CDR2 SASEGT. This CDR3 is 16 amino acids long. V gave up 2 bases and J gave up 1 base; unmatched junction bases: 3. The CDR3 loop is CASSEWAGGSYNEQFF. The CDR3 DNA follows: TGTGCCAGCAGTGAATGGGCGGGAGGGTCCTACAATGAGCAGTTCTTC.

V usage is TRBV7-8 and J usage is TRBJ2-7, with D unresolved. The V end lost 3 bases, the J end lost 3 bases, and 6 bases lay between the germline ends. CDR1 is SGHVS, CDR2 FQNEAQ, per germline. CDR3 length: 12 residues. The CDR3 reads CASSFPSYEQYF. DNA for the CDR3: TGTGCCAGCAGCTTTCCGAGCTACGAGCAGTACTTC.

CDR3 in DNA: TGTGCCAGCAGCGTAGCCCTGACTAGCATATACGAGCAGTACTTC. Translating gives CASSVALTSIYEQYF. The chain joins TRBV9 to TRBJ2-7; TRBD2 matches at 7 bases. The CDR3 has 15 amino acids. Germline assignment: CDR1 SGDLS and CDR2 YYNGEE. V dropped 0 bases and J dropped 4; count of bases not matched to a gene: 7.

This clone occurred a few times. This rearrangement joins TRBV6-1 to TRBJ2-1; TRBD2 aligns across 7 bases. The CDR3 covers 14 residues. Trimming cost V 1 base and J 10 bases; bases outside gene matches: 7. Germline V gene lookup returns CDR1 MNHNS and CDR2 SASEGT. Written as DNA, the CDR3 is TGTGCCAGCAGTGAAGGAGATGGGGGGGTCGAGCAGTTCTTC. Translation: CASSEGDGGVEQFF.

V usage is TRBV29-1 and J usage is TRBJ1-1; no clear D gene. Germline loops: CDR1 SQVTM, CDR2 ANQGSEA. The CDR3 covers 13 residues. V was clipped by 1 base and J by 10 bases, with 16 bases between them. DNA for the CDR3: TGCAGCGTTGAAGGGACGTTACGCGGGGTAGCTTTCTTT. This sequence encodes CSVEGTLRGVAFF.

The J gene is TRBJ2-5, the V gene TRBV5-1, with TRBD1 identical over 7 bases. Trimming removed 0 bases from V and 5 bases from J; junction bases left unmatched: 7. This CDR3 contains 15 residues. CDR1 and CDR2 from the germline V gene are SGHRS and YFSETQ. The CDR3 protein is CASSLGDSLGETQYF. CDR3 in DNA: TGCGCCAGCAGCTTGGGGGACAGCCTCGGGGAGACCCAGTACTTC.

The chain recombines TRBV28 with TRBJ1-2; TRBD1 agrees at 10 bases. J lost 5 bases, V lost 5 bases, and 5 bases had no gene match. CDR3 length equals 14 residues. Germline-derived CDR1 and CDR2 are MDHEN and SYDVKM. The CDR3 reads CASSGQGEGYGYTF. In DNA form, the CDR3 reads TGTGCCAGCAGTGGACAGGGGGAGGGGTATGGCTACACCTTC.

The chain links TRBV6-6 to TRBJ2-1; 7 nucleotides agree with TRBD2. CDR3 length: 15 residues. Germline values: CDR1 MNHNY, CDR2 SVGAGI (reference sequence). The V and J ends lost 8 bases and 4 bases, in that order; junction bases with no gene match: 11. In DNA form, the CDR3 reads TGTGCCAGCCGACTAAGGGGACTACCTTACAATGAGCAGTTCTTC. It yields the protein CASRLRGLPYNEQFF.

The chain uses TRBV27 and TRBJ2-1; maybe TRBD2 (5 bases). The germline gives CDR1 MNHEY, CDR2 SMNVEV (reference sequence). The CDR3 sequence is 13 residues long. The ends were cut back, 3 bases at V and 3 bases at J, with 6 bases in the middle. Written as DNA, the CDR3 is TGTGCCAGCAGTTTTGGAGGCTACAATGAGCAGTTCTTC. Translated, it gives CASSFGGYNEQFF.